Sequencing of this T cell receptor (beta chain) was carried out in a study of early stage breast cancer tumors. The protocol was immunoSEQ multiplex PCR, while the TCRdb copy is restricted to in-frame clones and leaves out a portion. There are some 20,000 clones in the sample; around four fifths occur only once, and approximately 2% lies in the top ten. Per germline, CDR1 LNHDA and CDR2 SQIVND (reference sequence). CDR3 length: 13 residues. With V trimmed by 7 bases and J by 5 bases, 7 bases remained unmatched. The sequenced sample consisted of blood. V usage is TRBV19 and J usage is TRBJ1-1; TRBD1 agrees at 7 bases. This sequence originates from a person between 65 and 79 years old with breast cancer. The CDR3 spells CASTATGRTEAFF. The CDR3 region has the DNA TGTGCCAGTACCGCGACAGGGCGAACTGAAGCTTTCTTT. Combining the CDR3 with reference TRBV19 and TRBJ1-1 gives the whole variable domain DGGITQSPKYLFRKEGQNVTLSCEQNLNHDAMYWYRQDPGQGLRLIYYSQIVNDFQKGDIAEGYSVSREKKESFPLTVTSAQKNPTAFYLCASTATGRTEAFFGQGTRLTVV.